This T cell receptor (beta chain) derives from a study of OX40 agonist ivuxolimab in advanced cancers. Study-wide background: The patients received agonistic anti-OX40 (CD134) antibody ivuxolimab. Findings and caveats of the study: Averaging showed that CD8+ T cells had more expanded clones than CD4+ did.

Some clones are missing from TCRdb's copy, which holds only in-frame ones; the method was immunoSEQ multiplex PCR. The sample shows some 77,000 clones, about four fifths of them seen only once. Looked up from germline, CDR1 is SEHNR and CDR2 is FQNEAQ (reference sequence). The V gene lost 8 bases and the J gene lost 0 bases, with 19 bases spanning the gap. The CDR3 covers 16 residues. On this clone itself: The antigen is unknown.

Sequences were derived from CD4+ or CD8+ T cells sorted from blood, sampled in a trial of the OX40 agonist ivuxolimab. The V gene is TRBV7-9, the J gene TRBJ1-1, with TRBD1 as a possible D gene (6 bases). The TCR sequence derives from an adult with an advanced solid tumor such as melanoma, head and neck, liver or kidney cancer. The CDR3 loop reads CASSQPGGGMNTEAFF. As DNA, the CDR3 is TGTGCCAGCTCCCAGCCCGGGGGCGGTATGAACACTGAAGCTTTCTTT.